This T cell receptor beta chain was sequenced during a study of T cell responses to AZD1222 COVID-19 vaccine. Study-wide findings and caveats: At baseline, seropositivity was found in only 5 to 7 AZD1222 recipients. Nearly half of spike-specific TCRs reportedly target variant regions that are unmutated in the B.1.351 and B.1.1.7 variants.

This CDR3 comprises 16 residues. Trimming removed 0 bases at V and 7 bases at J, with 16 bases between. Germline CDR1 reads LGHNA; CDR2 reads YNFKEQ. Note on this clone: Its antigen is as yet unknown.

Libraries were prepared by immunoSEQ multiplex PCR; TCRdb keeps only in-frame clonotypes and omits some of them. Here the sample spans around 130,000 clones, around 85% being singletons. The starting material was peripheral blood, obtained on day 0 of AZD1222 vaccination. The rearrangement uses TRBV4-2 and TRBJ2-1, with D possibly matching TRBD1 (7 bases). This TCR was recovered from an adult in good health. The CDR3 DNA is TGTGCCAGCAGCCAAGATATGGAGGGGGCGCGGAATGAGCAGTTCTTC. Translation: CASSQDMEGARNEQFF.